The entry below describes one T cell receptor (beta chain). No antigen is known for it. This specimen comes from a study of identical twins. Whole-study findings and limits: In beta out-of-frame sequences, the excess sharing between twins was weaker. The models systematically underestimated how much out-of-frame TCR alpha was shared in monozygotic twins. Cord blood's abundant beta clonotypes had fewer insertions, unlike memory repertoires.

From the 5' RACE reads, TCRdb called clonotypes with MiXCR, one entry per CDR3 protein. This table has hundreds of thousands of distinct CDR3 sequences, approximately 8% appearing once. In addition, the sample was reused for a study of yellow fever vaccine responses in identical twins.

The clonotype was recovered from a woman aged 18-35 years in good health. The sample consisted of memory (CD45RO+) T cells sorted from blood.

The CDR3: CASSLAEYSNQPQHF. The CDR3, as DNA: TGTGCCAGCAGTTTAGCAGAGTATAGCAATCAGCCCCAGCATTTT. This rearrangement joins TRBV28 to TRBJ1-5; D not certain. Germline CDR1 MDHEN, CDR2 SYDVKM. The length of the CDR3 is 15 residues. Trimming removed 2 bases at V and 0 bases at J, with 8 bases between.